These 14 T cell receptor beta chains were all obtained from the same sample, sequenced in a study of T cell repertoires in cytomegalovirus infection. TCRdb fed the reads into MiXCR, producing one record per CDR3 protein. The sample holds roughly 100,000 distinct CDR3 sequences, approximately 15% seen once. The sequenced sample consisted of PBMCs. The receptors here all came from a human donor in good health (CMV status not recorded). Some clones in this sample may be carry-over from other donors' samples.

The CDR3 loop reads CASSQDLGGGSEAFF. DNA of the CDR3: TGCGCCAGCAGCCAAGACTTAGGTGGGGGCTCTGAAGCTTTCTTT. The V gene is TRBV4-1, the J gene TRBJ1-1; possible D gene TRBD1, 6 bases. V lost 0 bases and J lost 6, with 14 bases in between. Germline V gene sequence: CDR1 MGHRA, CDR2 YSYEKL. CDR3 length equals 15 residues.

The gene calls are TRBV4-2 and TRBJ1-1; D unresolved. Germline V CDR1 and CDR2: LGHNA, YNFKEQ. The CDR3 is made up of 15 amino acids. V was shortened by 0 bases and J by 1 base, with 9 bases between the two germline ends. CDR3 sequence reads: CASSQEAVRNTEAFF. In DNA, the CDR3 is TGTGCCAGCAGCCAAGAAGCGGTTAGGAACACTGAAGCTTTCTTT.

This clonotype was seen ten or more times. The chain uses TRBV3-1 and TRBJ2-2, with 7 bases that match TRBD1. Germline V CDR1 and CDR2: LGHDT, YNNKEL (reference sequence). Trimming removed 4 bases from V and 6 bases from J; junction bases left unmatched: 5. The CDR3 has 14 residues. This CDR3 reads CASSPQGDAGELFF. Written as DNA, the CDR3 is TGTGCCAGCAGCCCTCAGGGGGACGCCGGGGAGCTGTTTTTT.

This clonotype was detected ten times or more. The rearrangement joins TRBV14 to TRBJ1-1; a possible D gene is TRBD1 (5 bases). CDR3 length: 13 amino acids. The V gene lost 6 bases and the J gene lost 5 bases, with 13 bases spanning the gap. The germline gives CDR1 SGHDN, CDR2 FVKESK. CDR3 in amino acids: CASSWQRGTEAFF. CDR3 nucleotide sequence: TGTGCCAGCAGTTGGCAGAGGGGAACTGAAGCTTTCTTT.

The V gene is TRBV5-1, the J gene TRBJ2-2; D is uncertain. V was clipped by 0 bases and J by 7 bases, with 4 bases between them. In germline, CDR1 is SGHRS, CDR2 YFSETQ. The CDR3 extends over 12 amino acids. CDR3 loop: CASSLAFGELFF. The CDR3 nucleotides read TGCGCCAGCAGCTTGGCCTTCGGGGAGCTGTTTTTT.

This clonotype was picked up many times. The chain has TRBV7-2 and TRBJ1-2; D gene ambiguous. CDR1 SGHTA and CDR2 FQGNSA come from the germline V gene. V dropped 0 bases and J dropped 4 bases, with 12 bases sitting between them. This CDR3 comprises 15 residues. The CDR3 nucleotides are TGTGCCAGCAGCTTAGCCCCGACGCGTACCTATGGCTACACCTTC. Residues: CASSLAPTRTYGYTF.

This clonotype was observed many times. The genes are TRBV7-2 and TRBJ2-2, with 9 positions matching TRBD1. This CDR3 has 15 residues. CDR1 and CDR2 (germline): SGHTA, FQGNSA. J was trimmed by 3 bases and V by 2 bases; bases with no gene match: 1. The CDR3 sequence is CASSLRTGDTGELFF. The CDR3 coding sequence is TGTGCCAGCAGCTTAAGGACAGGGGACACCGGGGAGCTGTTTTTT.

The CDR3 DNA reads as TGTGCCAGCAGTCCGTTAGACAGTGTGAACCCCGAGGAGCTGTTTTTT. It encodes CASSPLDSVNPEELFF. The chain recombines TRBV6-2 or TRBV6-3 with TRBJ2-2; weak D call: TRBD1 (5 bases). The germline CDR1 and CDR2 sequences are MNHEY and SVGEGT. This CDR3 spans 16 amino acids. V was trimmed by 5 bases and J by 10 bases, leaving 23 bases between them.

The CDR3 loop reads CASSQVGGRIAGELFF. The DNA of the CDR3 is TGTGCCAGCAGCCAAGTGGGGGGGCGGATCGCCGGGGAGCTGTTTTTT. The rearrangement links TRBV3-1 to TRBJ2-2; D may be TRBD2 (7 bases). The CDR3 has 16 amino acids. V dropped 1 base and J dropped 6 bases, with 15 bases sitting between them. CDR1 is LGHDT, CDR2 YNNKEL, per germline (reference sequence).

This clonotype has only a few counts. The CDR3 DNA is TGTGCCAGCAGTGAAATCAGGGGAAACACCGGGGAGCTGTTTTTT. It codes for CASSEIRGNTGELFF. The V call is TRBV2, the J call TRBJ2-2; D perhaps matches TRBD1 (6 bases). CDR1 and CDR2 (germline): SNHLY, FYNNEI. Trimming stripped 2 bases from V and 2 bases from J, with 9 bases between. The CDR3 has 15 amino acids.

The genes are TRBV29-1 and TRBJ2-5; D is unclear. Trimming pared 0 bases from V and 7 bases from J, leaving 15 bases between. From germline, CDR1 is SQVTM and CDR2 ANQGSEA. The CDR3 is 14 residues long. The CDR3 protein is CSVEDSGSLRTQYF. The CDR3 DNA follows: TGCAGCGTTGAAGATTCAGGCAGTCTGAGGACCCAGTACTTC. Supplemented by reference TRBV29-1 and TRBJ2-5, the full variable domain reads SAVISQKPSRDICQRGTSLTIQCQVDSQVTMMFWYRQQPGQSLTLIATANQGSEATYESGFVIDKFPISRPNLTFSTLTVSNMSPEDSSIYLCSVEDSGSLRTQYFGPGTRLLVL.

The rearrangement uses TRBV28 and TRBJ1-6; D call uncertain. V gave up 4 bases and J gave up 12 bases, with 16 bases separating them. The CDR3 consists of 14 residues. The germline V gene encodes CDR1 MDHEN and CDR2 SYDVKM. CDR3 DNA: TGTGCCAGCAGTTCCGGCGGGGTAAGGCAACCCCTCCACTTT. Translated, it gives CASSSGGVRQPLHF. The full variable domain, its missing parts supplied by reference TRBV28 and TRBJ1-6, is DVKVTQSSRYLVKRTGEKVFLECVQDMDHENMFWYRQDPGLGLRLIYFSYDVKMKEKGDIPEGYSVSREKKERFSLILESASTNQTSMYLCASSSGGVRQPLHFGNGTRLTVT.

The V call is TRBV20-1, the J call TRBJ1-5; unclear D gene. The CDR3 is 12 residues long. Germline V gene sequence: CDR1 DFQATT, CDR2 SNEGSKA (reference sequence). With 3 bases removed from V and 9 bases from J, the gap between germline ends came to 12 bases. The CDR3 region has the DNA TGCAGTGCTAGGCCTACGGCTGGGCCCCAGCATTTT. Amino acid sequence: CSARPTAGPQHF.

The chain uses TRBV5-5 and TRBJ1-1; perhaps TRBD1 as D (5 bases). V lost 4 bases to trimming and J lost 3 bases, with 13 bases between them. CDR3 size: 14 residues. The germline V gene encodes CDR1 SGHKS and CDR2 YYEKEE (reference sequence). The CDR3 DNA follows: TGTGCCAGCAGCCCCGTTCGGGGCTACACTGAAGCTTTCTTT. Protein product: CASSPVRGYTEAFF.